The clone carrying this T cell receptor (beta chain) was counted many times. Its specificity is not known. The CDR3 is made up of 13 amino acids. With V trimmed by 4 bases and J by 4 bases, 2 bases remained unmatched. The germline CDR1 and CDR2 sequences are MNHNS and SASEGT. The data derive from a study of T cells in Graves' hyperthyroidism and ophthalmopathy. Study results and caveats: Median prediction lead before ophthalmopathy onset was about 6.5 months with the model. Peripheral blood also featured most of the thyroid clonotypes expanded above 0.001.

There were TCR beta CDR3 regions amplified from RNA transcripts. A first-round RT-PCR of the TCR CDR3 used the HTBI primer set. TCRdb called the multiplex PCR reads again in MiXCR, with one record for every CDR3 protein. Of 340,000 or so distinct CDR3 sequences in the sample, roughly 21% are singletons; the top ten hold around 50%. Sequenced material: blood. The chain carries TRBV6-1 and TRBJ2-7; 9 bases match TRBD2. This receptor was taken from a woman in her forties or fifties with Graves' hyperthyroidism. The CDR3 sequence: CASSVLAGYEQYF. The CDR3 bases are TGTGCCAGCAGTGTTCTAGCGGGGTACGAGCAGTACTTC.